A selection of T cell receptor beta chains follows, all from one sample in a study of cytomegalovirus exposure and HLA in healthy donors. TCRdb's table, derived via immunoSEQ multiplex PCR, lists solely in-frame clones and lacks some. The repertoire holds 97,000 or so clones, with roughly 83% as singletons. Sequences were obtained from PBMCs. The receptors derive from a man in his forties in good health and CMV-seronegative. Each CDR3 is given with its conserved first and last residue. A D gene is named only where the DNA matches it firmly. Clone size is stated in some rows and not others, as once, few, many or a class when expanded.

d_call clone_size j_call v_call cdr3_aa cdr3_nt
- - TRBJ1-6 TRBV7-9 CASQQGKRLSPLHF TGTGCCAGCCAACAGGGAAAGAGGCTTTCACCCCTCCACTTT
TRBD1 few TRBJ1-1 TRBV2 CASSESFLGVTGGNTEAFF TGTGCCAGCAGCGAATCGTTTCTGGGAGTCACAGGGGGCAACACTGAAGCTTTCTTT
TRBD2 - TRBJ2-3 TRBV19 CASSDGGGQTDTQYF TGTGCCAGTAGTGACGGCGGGGGGCAAACAGATACGCAGTATTTT
TRBD2 - TRBJ2-5 TRBV7-6 CASSLGRGGKETQYF TGTGCCAGCAGCTTAGGGCGGGGGGGCAAAGAGACCCAGTACTTC
TRBD1 few TRBJ1-2 TRBV6-6 CASSYSSGQGPYGYTF TGTGCCAGCAGTTACAGCTCGGGACAGGGACCCTATGGCTACACCTTC
TRBD1 - TRBJ1-1 TRBV4-3 CASSQVDRGQAFF TGCGCCAGCAGCCAAGTTGACAGGGGGCAGGCTTTCTTT
- once TRBJ2-2 TRBV9 CASSPPPGRVNTGELFF TGTGCCAGCAGCCCGCCCCCAGGCAGAGTGAACACCGGGGAGCTGTTTTTT
- - TRBJ2-7 TRBV19 CASSMFGAGQYF TGTGCCAGTAGTATGTTCGGCGCGGGGCAGTACTTC
- few TRBJ1-4 TRBV7-9 CASSSPGRPEKLFF TGTGCCAGCAGCTCCCCGGGAAGACCTGAAAAACTGTTTTTT
- - TRBJ1-3 TRBV28 CASRTDSNSGNTIYF TGTGCCAGCAGAACCGACAGCAACTCTGGAAACACCATATATTTT
TRBD1 - TRBJ1-3 TRBV19 CASNPTGGGNTIYF TGTGCCAGTAACCCGACAGGGGGAGGAAACACCATATATTTT
- - TRBJ2-7 TRBV11-1 CASSRRRFPYEQYF TGTGCCAGCAGCCGGAGAAGGTTTCCCTACGAGCAGTACTTC
TRBD1 once TRBJ2-1 TRBV7-2 CASSTSGTGWNEQFF TGTGCCAGCAGCACCTCCGGGACAGGGTGGAATGAGCAGTTCTTC
- - TRBJ1-2 TRBV21-1 CASSKNGAGDYGYTF TGTGCCAGCAGCAAAAATGGGGCTGGGGACTATGGCTACACCTTC
- - TRBJ2-5 TRBV5-1 CASRDQGGMDETQYF TGCGCCAGCAGGGATCAGGGGGGAATGGATGAGACCCAGTACTTC
- once TRBJ1-5 TRBV7-2 CASSLSTGSNQPQHF TGTGCCAGCAGCTTAAGCACAGGGTCCAATCAGCCCCAGCATTTT
TRBD1 - TRBJ1-2 TRBV2 CASSVKVGTAYGYTF TGTGCCAGCAGTGTTAAAGTCGGGACAGCCTATGGCTACACCTTC
TRBD1 - TRBJ2-5 TRBV7-8 CASSLTTGKETQYF TGTGCCAGCAGCCTAACGACAGGGAAGGAGACCCAGTACTTC
- once TRBJ1-1 TRBV15 CATSRDDPRAEAFF TGTGCCACCAGCAGAGATGACCCGCGGGCTGAAGCTTTCTTT
TRBD2 - TRBJ2-1 TRBV30 CAWTWRGEYNEQFF TGTGCCTGGACGTGGCGGGGGGAGTACAATGAGCAGTTCTTC
TRBD1 once TRBJ2-5 TRBV7-2 CASSLRGRRETQYF TGTGCCAGCAGCCTCAGGGGGCGTCGGGAGACCCAGTACTTC
- - TRBJ1-2 TRBV7-9 CASSRRQNYGYTF TGTGCCAGCAGCCGCCGACAAAACTATGGCTACACCTTC